Below, 19 T cell receptor beta chains from the same sample are listed, as sequenced in a study of human T cells and chemical hapten exposure. TCRdb re-called the RACE reads with MiXCR, one entry per CDR3 protein. Of some 340,000 distinct CDR3 sequences in the sample, 5.5% to 8% were seen once. Time point given: patch test 1, 2 weeks after DPC sensitization. Treatment reported: therapeutic diphenylcyclopropenone sensitization with weekly scalp DPC. The specimen comprised whole blood, sampled in connection with sensitization to the hapten diphenylcyclopropenone (DPC). The receptors here all came from a woman aged 18-35 years with alopecia areata. Some clones in this sample may be carry-over from other donors' samples.

This clonotype showed up just a few times. The DNA for the CDR3 is TGTGCCAGCAGTTTTGTGGGGACCGACACGCCAGAGCAGTTCTTC. Protein: CASSFVGTDTPEQFF. The chain links TRBV27 to TRBJ2-1, with D possibly called TRBD1 or TRBD2 (5 bases each). The CDR3 is 15 amino acids. V lost 3 bases and J 10 bases, leaving 19 bases between the germline ends. Germline V gene sequence: CDR1 MNHEY, CDR2 SMNVEV (reference sequence).

This clonotype has at least ten counts. The chain joins TRBV6-5 to TRBJ1-4, with D unresolved. V was shortened by 8 bases and J by 8 bases, with 21 bases between the two germline ends. Germline CDR1 MNHEY, CDR2 SVGAGI. There are 15 residues in the CDR3. CDR3 region: CASAWIRDKKEKLFF. CDR3 coding DNA: TGTGCCAGCGCTTGGATTCGAGACAAAAAAGAAAAACTGTTTTTT.

Ten or more counts support this clonotype. The rearrangement links TRBV2 to TRBJ1-6; 10 bases are shared with TRBD1. From germline, CDR1 is SNHLY and CDR2 FYNNEI. V lost 6 bases to trimming and J lost 11 bases; unmatched junction nucleotides: 4. The CDR3 runs to 13 residues. CDR3 nucleotides: TGTGCCAGCAGGACAGGGGGCGAGGCACCCCTCCACTTT. Translation: CASRTGGEAPLHF.

The chain employs TRBV20-1 and TRBJ1-1; D remains ambiguous. V lost 8 bases and J 0 bases, leaving 10 bases between the germline ends. The germline CDR1 and CDR2 sequences are DFQATT and SNEGSKA (reference sequence). The CDR3 has 12 amino acids. The CDR3 coding sequence is TGCAGTACCGGCGGCATGAACACTGAAGCTTTCTTT. The encoded protein is CSTGGMNTEAFF.

This chain joins TRBV7-3 and TRBJ1-5; tentatively, D is TRBD1 (6 bases). CDR1 is SGHTA and CDR2 is FQGTGA in the germline V gene. This CDR3 has 16 amino acids. The V gene lost 4 bases and the J gene lost 4 bases, with 17 bases spanning the gap. The CDR3 loop reads CASSWRDTCRNQPQHF. As DNA, the CDR3 is TGTGCCAGCAGCTGGCGGGACACATGTAGAAATCAGCCCCAGCATTTT.

This clonotype was detected only a few times. The chain carries TRBV5-4 and TRBJ1-2; 7 nucleotides align to TRBD1. Germline V gene lookup returns CDR1 SGHNT and CDR2 YYREEE (reference sequence). CDR3 length: 15 amino acids. With V trimmed by 4 bases and J by 2 bases, 8 bases remained unmatched. CDR3 bases: TGTGCCAGCAGCCCATATTCGGGACAGAACTATGGCTACACCTTC. Translating it yields CASSPYSGQNYGYTF.

This clonotype showed up many times. The genes are TRBV10-3 and TRBJ1-2; D may be TRBD1 (6 bases). Per the germline V gene, CDR1 is ENHRY and CDR2 is SYGVKD. The germline V and J ends were trimmed by 7 bases and 6 bases, with 18 bases remaining between them. The CDR3 sequence is 14 residues long. DNA for the CDR3: TGTGCCATCACCCGGGACACGGGCAGGAATGGCTACACCTTC. Protein product: CAITRDTGRNGYTF.

The chain links TRBV6-1 to TRBJ2-7; a weak D match, TRBD2 (5 bases). The CDR3 has 14 amino acids. Germline loops: CDR1 MNHNS, CDR2 SASEGT. Trimming pared 1 base from V and 4 bases from J, leaving 11 bases between. The CDR3 coding sequence is TGTGCCAGCAGTGAAGTCTTGTCGGGATACGAGCAGTACTTC. It encodes CASSEVLSGYEQYF.

This clonotype was counted ten times or more. The rearrangement joins TRBV6-6 to TRBJ2-2; D uncertain. The V gene lost 2 bases and the J gene lost 4 bases, with 17 bases spanning the gap. The CDR3 spans 17 residues. Germline V lookup: CDR1 MNHNY, CDR2 SVGAGI (reference sequence). DNA of the CDR3: TGTGCCAGCAGTTACCCCCCCACGACGACAACCACCGGGGAGCTGTTTTTT. This encodes CASSYPPTTTTTGELFF.

This clonotype was recorded at least ten times. This sequence joins TRBV5-8 and TRBJ2-6; D remains unclear. The CDR3 sequence is 15 residues long. CDR1 and CDR2 from the germline V gene are SGHTS and YDEGEE. Trimming removed 1 base from V and 0 bases from J, with 5 bases in between. This CDR3 is CASSLTGSGANVLTF. Here the CDR3 DNA reads TGTGCCAGCAGCTTGACGGGCTCTGGGGCCAACGTCCTGACTTTC.

The table lists this clonotype with many counts. A read error may produce the germline difference seen at one junction end. The rearrangement uses TRBV25-1 and TRBJ2-3; D gene unclear. The CDR3 has 12 residues. Germline V lookup: CDR1 MGHDK, CDR2 SYGVNS. The CDR3, as DNA: TGTGCCAGCCGTGATACGACAGATACGCAGTATTTT. Translated: CASRDTTDTQYF.

In its sample, this clonotype was seen many times. The rearrangement links TRBV2 to TRBJ2-3; 8 bases match TRBD2. Per the germline V gene, CDR1 is SNHLY and CDR2 is FYNNEI. Unmatched junction bases numbered 10, after V lost 8 bases and J lost 3 bases. The CDR3 extends over 15 amino acids. The CDR3 here is CASLQRGGWTDTQYF. The CDR3 DNA reads TGTGCCAGCCTCCAACGGGGGGGCTGGACAGATACGCAGTATTTT.

This clonotype was counted at least ten times. The DNA for the CDR3 is TGCAGTGCTGTGAGACGCTTAGCGTCGACAGATACGCAGTATTTT. Protein product: CSAVRRLASTDTQYF. The chain links TRBV20-1 to TRBJ2-3; D possibly corresponds to TRBD2 (5 bases). Germline CDR1 and CDR2: DFQATT and SNEGSKA (reference sequence). The CDR3 length is 15 residues. V was pared by 5 bases and J by 3 bases, with 18 bases between.

The table lists this clonotype with many counts. The rearrangement joins TRBV19 to TRBJ2-3; 10 nucleotides agree with TRBD2. This CDR3 has 15 amino acids. Germline V gene sequence: CDR1 LNHDA, CDR2 SQIVND (reference sequence). The ends lost 7 bases at V and 3 bases at J; junction bases unmatched: 7. CDR3 amino acids: CASTSEAGGTDTQYF. The CDR3 DNA follows: TGTGCCAGTACTTCCGAAGCGGGGGGGACAGATACGCAGTATTTT.

This clonotype has a count of ten or more. The rearrangement joins TRBV28 to TRBJ2-1; TRBD1 is a possible D gene (5 bases). CDR1 is MDHEN, CDR2 SYDVKM, per germline. The CDR3 has 15 residues. Trimming took 6 bases from V and 5 from J, leaving 17 bases between them. Written as DNA, the CDR3 is TGTGCCAGCAGACGAGACAGTAAACGCCACAATGAGCAGTTCTTC. The encoded protein is CASRRDSKRHNEQFF. Together with reference TRBV28 and TRBJ2-1, the CDR3 gives the full variable domain: DVKVTQSSRYLVKRTGEKVFLECVQDMDHENMFWYRQDPGLGLRLIYFSYDVKMKEKGDIPEGYSVSREKKERFSLILESASTNQTSMYLCASRRDSKRHNEQFFGPGTRLTVL.

This clonotype was picked up many times. The gene calls are TRBV11-1 and TRBJ1-1; D not certain. The germline V gene has CDR1 SGHAT and CDR2 FQDESV (reference sequence). The CDR3 length is 16 residues. Deletions cut 5 bases from V and 4 bases from J, with 20 bases between. DNA for the CDR3: TGTGCCAGCAGCCTGGGCTGGGGATCGCGGGTCACTGAAGCTTTCTTT. Translating gives CASSLGWGSRVTEAFF.

This clonotype has a count of ten or more. The rearrangement uses TRBV6-2 or TRBV6-3 and TRBJ1-5, with TRBD1 matching 7 bases. Germline-derived CDR1 and CDR2 are MNHEY and SVGEGT. The ends lost 4 bases at V and 5 bases at J; junction bases unmatched: 5. CDR3 size: 14 residues. The CDR3 reads CASSSYDRDQPQHF. CDR3 nucleotide sequence: TGTGCCAGCAGTTCCTATGACAGGGATCAGCCCCAGCATTTT.

In its sample, this clonotype was seen a few times. The rearrangement joins TRBV12-3 or TRBV12-4 to TRBJ1-5; no reliable D call. This CDR3 is 12 amino acids long. V was shortened by 4 bases and J by 9 bases, with 10 bases between the two germline ends. The CDR3 reads CASSYKDGPQHF. CDR3 bases: TGTGCCAGCAGTTATAAGGACGGGCCCCAGCATTTT.

This clonotype was seen a handful of times. V usage is TRBV9 and J usage is TRBJ2-3; D may be TRBD2 (5 bases). Trimming took 6 bases from V and 1 from J, leaving 18 bases between them. CDR1 and CDR2 (germline): SGDLS, YYNGEE. This CDR3 region has 16 residues. The CDR3 nucleotides are TGTGCCAGCAACCCCGCGGGTTTGGGCGGCACAGATACGCAGTATTTT. Translating gives CASNPAGLGGTDTQYF.